This T cell receptor (beta chain) was sequenced for a study of cytomegalovirus exposure and HLA in healthy donors. Findings and caveats of the study: Upon later analysis, HLA-associated TCR beta chains proved more clonally expanded than other, equally common chains. Fewer N-insertions than the 666-donor mean were reportedly shown by an Asian-associated ancestry cluster in a later analysis. Sequencing probably produced one cluster of sequence variants that were highly shared.

As regards this clone: The antigen is undetermined.

PCR amplification relied on 60 Vbeta primers (plus 13 Jbeta primers). TCRdb's copy holds only in-frame clones and misses some; the assay was immunoSEQ multiplex PCR. The sample lists about 190,000 clones, roughly 80% seen once, with around 2.8% in the top ten. Trimming took off 3 bases at V and 2 bases at J, with 6 bases between the two ends. The CDR3 consists of 13 residues. Germline V lookup: CDR1 SNHLY, CDR2 FYNNEI. The chain is built from TRBV2 and TRBJ2-3; D unclear. The clonotype comes from a woman in her 50s in good health and CMV-seropositive. Sequencing was done on a sample of PBMCs. Here the CDR3 reads CASSEEFTDTQYF. CDR3 DNA sequence: TGTGCCAGCAGTGAGGAGTTCACAGATACGCAGTATTTT.